This TCR beta chain is drawn from a study of PD-1 blockade in mismatch repair-deficient tumors. V was clipped by 5 bases and J by 4 bases, with 14 bases between them. This CDR3 contains 15 residues. Germline lookup yields CDR1 MNHEY and CDR2 SMNVEV (reference sequence). Overall study results and limits: Tumor-resident clones, often absent from pretreatment blood, expanded after pembrolizumab and then contracted.

Sequencing used immunoSEQ multiplex PCR; TCRdb keeps in-frame clones, though not all of them. Seen here are some 130,000 clones, about 90% observed once, and the top ten hold approximately 12%. On this clone itself: Its antigen is undetermined.

The chain joins TRBV27 to TRBJ1-4; tentatively, D is TRBD1 (5 bases). This specimen was peripheral blood, taken roughly 67 weeks after starting pembrolizumab. The receptor comes from an adult with mismatch repair-deficient cancer. The CDR3 DNA reads as TGTGCCAGCAGTCTCATGGGACGGAATAATGAAAAACTGTTTTTT. Its protein product is CASSLMGRNNEKLFF.